The T cell receptor (beta chain) described here comes from a study of molecular identifiers for immune sequencing clone quantification. Germline V CDR1 and CDR2: SEHNR, FQNEAQ (reference sequence). Deletions cut 2 bases from V and 6 bases from J, with 8 bases between. The CDR3 spans 12 residues. Bulk TCR libraries used previously described methods and listed TCR primers. TCRdb re-called the PCR reads through MiXCR, storing one row per CDR3 protein. Among 5,500 to 6,500 distinct CDR3 sequences listed, 16% were seen once. Regarding the study as a whole: For effector cells, clones above 20 RNA copies held over 97% of molecules; for naive cells, under 1%.

Libraries of naive CD8 cells were prepared from around 18,000 to 910,000 sorted cells using 10%, 30% or 50% RNA. This clonotype counts as medium-sized (0.01 to 0.1%). As yet, its antigen is unknown. The chain combines TRBV7-9 with TRBJ2-7; D tentatively fits TRBD1 or TRBD2 (6 bases each). What was sequenced was naive CD8+ T cells from blood, with Jurkat cell RNA spiked in. Subset here: FACS-sorted CD8+CD4-CCR7+CD45RA+ naive T cells. This TCR came from a human donor in good health. Some libraries in this study had Jurkat cell RNA spiked in. The CDR3 DNA is TGTGCCAGCAGCTTAACGGGGGCCGAGCAGTACTTC. Protein product: CASSLTGAEQYF.